The sample holds many counts of the clone carrying this TCR beta chain. Its antigen is unidentified. V gave up 3 bases and J gave up 1 base; unmatched junction bases: 4. This CDR3 contains 14 residues. Germline CDR1 reads DFQATT; CDR2 reads SNEGSKA (reference sequence). The source of the sample is a study of identical twins. Study results and caveats: Partly confounded zero-insertion analyses could result from invariant MAIT and iNKT cells.

TCRdb analysed the 5' RACE reads with MiXCR anew, one entry per CDR3 protein. The table shows roughly 720,000 distinct CDR3 sequences, with roughly 20% occurring only once. Separately, the same data were catalogued under a study of T cells expressing NK-cell markers. That source reports: Restriction of sorting to alpha-beta TCR T cells was accomplished in several experiments using an anti-gamma-delta TCR antibody.

The source is a young woman in good health. What was sequenced was PBMCs. This chain connects TRBV20-1 to TRBJ2-3; 7 bases match TRBD2. Written as DNA, the CDR3 is TGCAGTGCTAGGTTTACTAGCGGCACAGATACGCAGTATTTT. It translates to CSARFTSGTDTQYF.